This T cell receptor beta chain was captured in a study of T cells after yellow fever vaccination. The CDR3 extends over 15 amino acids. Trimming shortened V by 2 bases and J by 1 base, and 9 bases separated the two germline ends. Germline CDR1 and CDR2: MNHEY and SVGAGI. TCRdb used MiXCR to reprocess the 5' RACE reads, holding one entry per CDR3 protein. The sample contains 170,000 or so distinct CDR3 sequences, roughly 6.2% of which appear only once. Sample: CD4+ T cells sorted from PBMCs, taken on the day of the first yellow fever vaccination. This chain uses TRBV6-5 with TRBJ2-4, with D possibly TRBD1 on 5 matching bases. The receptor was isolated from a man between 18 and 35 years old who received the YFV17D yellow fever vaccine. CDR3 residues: CASSYEPGAKNIQYF. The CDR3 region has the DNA TGTGCCAGCAGTTACGAGCCAGGGGCCAAAAACATTCAGTACTTC.